This T cell receptor (beta chain) was retrieved from a study of blood T cell repertoires in COVID-19. On the study more broadly: COVID-19 samples collected from the United States, Italy and Spain covered acute and convalescent phases.

In the source study's methods: Amplification from reference gene primers served as the basis for estimated nucleated cell counts. The protocol was immunoSEQ multiplex PCR, while the TCRdb copy is restricted to in-frame clones and leaves out a portion. The DNA gave D and trimming, while V, J and clone size come from that table. Of approximately 190,000 clones listed, 84% are singletons. Recruitment covered about two dozen US areas and drew participants whose ages spanned about 18 to 90 years. The source of this sequence is a woman aged 25 to 39 who had been exposed to COVID-19. The specimen was PBMCs or T cells enriched from blood (not recorded which).

Written as DNA, the CDR3 is TGTGCCAGCAGCCAAGGGGCGGGGGTCTCGCAGTATTTT. Residues: CASSQGAGVSQYF. The rearrangement uses TRBV3-1 (or the pseudogene TRBV3-2) and TRBJ2-3, with 7 bases identical to TRBD2. This CDR3 has 13 residues. CDR1 is LGHDT, CDR2 YNNKEL, per germline (reference sequence). Trimming removed 1 base from V and 10 bases from J; junction bases left unmatched: 5.